This note documents a single TCR beta chain sequence. This sample stems from a study of blood T cell repertoires in COVID-19. Study at large: Sites across the United States, Italy and Spain contributed samples from acute and convalescent COVID-19. Nucleic acid was either cDNA or gDNA, and it came from T cells, B-cell-depleted T cells, or PBMCs.

Under the authors' procedure: Amplification with reference gene primers provided the estimates of nucleated cell counts. Sequenced by immunoSEQ multiplex PCR; TCRdb stores in-frame clones only, minus some. V, J and clone size are those of that table, while D and trimming were read from the DNA. The sample holds some 38,000 clones, approximately 85% seen once. This CDR3 spans 18 amino acids. The germline CDR1 and CDR2 sequences are LNHDA and SQIVND (reference sequence). Germline trimming cut 6 bases from V and 6 bases from J; bases unmatched to any gene: 14. This TCR came from a man aged 55 to 70 with active or convalescent COVID-19. The sample was peripheral blood. V gene TRBV19 combines with J gene TRBJ2-1, with 13 bases aligning to TRBD2. The chain's CDR3 is CASSIYRTSGGHGNEQFF. CDR3 nucleotides: TGTGCCAGTAGCATATACCGGACTAGCGGGGGCCACGGCAATGAGCAGTTCTTC. Full variable domain (rest looked up from reference TRBV19 and TRBJ2-1): DGGITQSPKYLFRKEGQNVTLSCEQNLNHDAMYWYRQDPGQGLRLIYYSQIVNDFQKGDIAEGYSVSREKKESFPLTVTSAQKNPTAFYLCASSIYRTSGGHGNEQFFGPGTRLTVL.